These 17 T cell receptor beta chains share one sample of origin, sequenced in a study of T cell responses to AZD1222 COVID-19 vaccine (dated by TCRdb to the early 2020s). Libraries were constructed by the immunoSEQ multiplex PCR assay. TCRdb mirrors the immuneACCESS table, restricted to in-frame sequences. Some clones are absent from its copies; in checked studies, under half trace to an unresolved V gene, and the reason for the others is unknown. For this sample the table gives more than 80,000 clones, of which 75% to 90% were detected only once. The ten most abundant clones make up 3.4% of the sample. Taken with the paper, the label for time point translates to: about 28 days (+/-7) after the second vaccine dose. The sequences come from peripheral blood, collected 28 days after the second AZD1222 dose. The receptors come from an adult who received the AZD1222 COVID-19 vaccine.

The rearrangement links TRBV6-5 to TRBJ1-1; TRBD1 aligns across 8 bases. Germline CDR1 MNHEY, CDR2 SVGAGI. The CDR3 sequence is 13 residues long. V lost 6 bases to trimming and J lost 6 bases; unmatched junction nucleotides: 6. The CDR3 sequence: CASRTDRGAEAFF. The DNA for the CDR3 is TGTGCCAGCAGGACTGACAGGGGCGCTGAAGCTTTCTTT.

The chain joins TRBV9 to TRBJ1-6; no clear D. V lost 0 bases, J lost 1 base, and 8 bases lay in between. The CDR3 has 16 amino acids. Germline V lookup: CDR1 SGDLS, CDR2 YYNGEE. The CDR3 DNA sequence: TGTGCCAGCAGCGTAGAATCCAGGTCCTATAATTCACCCCTCCACTTT. Amino acids: CASSVESRSYNSPLHF.

The rearrangement joins TRBV4-1 to TRBJ1-6; D is perhaps TRBD1 (5 bases). CDR1 and CDR2 from the germline V gene are MGHRA and YSYEKL. Trimming shortened V by 7 bases and J by 5 bases, and 12 bases separated the two germline ends. This CDR3 region has 14 residues. The CDR3 coding sequence is TGCGCCAGCAATCCGGGACTGGATAATTCACCCCTCCACTTT. This codes for CASNPGLDNSPLHF.

V gene TRBV19 combines with J gene TRBJ1-1; 8 nucleotides align to TRBD1. The V segment lost 6 bases and the J segment 2 bases; nucleotides outside the gene matches: 5. The germline CDR1 and CDR2 sequences are LNHDA and SQIVND (reference sequence). The CDR3 has 14 residues. CDR3 sequence (DNA): TGTGCCAGTAGGGCAGGGGGCTTAAACACTGAAGCTTTCTTT. It is translated as CASRAGGLNTEAFF.

The V call is TRBV4-2, the J call TRBJ2-7; 11 bases map to TRBD2. With V trimmed by 0 bases and J by 2 bases, 0 bases remained unmatched. Germline V lookup: CDR1 LGHNA, CDR2 YNFKEQ. The CDR3 contains 15 residues. The CDR3 DNA sequence: TGTGCCAGCAGCCAAGAACTAGCGGGGGCCTACGAGCAGTACTTC. This encodes CASSQELAGAYEQYF.

The chain combines TRBV6-4 with TRBJ1-1; D is uncertain. The V and J ends lost 0 bases and 2 bases respectively, with 4 bases between them. Per the germline V gene, CDR1 is MRHNA and CDR2 is SNTAGT. This CDR3 spans 13 amino acids. CDR3 sequence reads: CASSDSSNTEAFF. DNA for the CDR3: TGTGCCAGCAGTGACTCGTCCAACACTGAAGCTTTCTTT.

The CDR3 protein is CASSLAGLFEQFF. In DNA form, the CDR3 reads TGTGCCAGCAGTTTAGCTGGGTTATTCGAGCAGTTCTTC. V and J are TRBV12-3 or TRBV12-4 and TRBJ2-1; D unresolved. The CDR3 sequence is 13 residues long. The V gene lost 0 bases and the J gene lost 10 bases, with 10 bases spanning the gap.

This rearrangement joins TRBV9 to TRBJ2-7, with 8 bases matching TRBD2. V trimming: 3 bases; J trimming: 1 base; junction bases outside the gene matches: 3. This CDR3 spans 14 amino acids. Germline CDR1 SGDLS, CDR2 YYNGEE. DNA of the CDR3: TGTGCCAGCAGCGCGGGACTAGAATCCTACGAGCAGTACTTC. Residues: CASSAGLESYEQYF.

This chain connects TRBV11-3 to TRBJ2-6, with no clear D. Germline-derived CDR1 and CDR2 are SGHNT and YENEEA. The ends were cut back, 5 bases at V and 0 bases at J, with 8 bases in the middle. The CDR3 totals 15 residues. CDR3 in DNA: TGTGCCAGCAGCGATGGAAGCTCTGGGGCCAACGTCCTGACTTTC. Its protein is CASSDGSSGANVLTF.

The chain uses TRBV4-3 and TRBJ2-1; D is uncertain. CDR1 is LGHNA and CDR2 is YSLEER in the germline V gene. V lost 0 bases to trimming and J lost 1 base, with 7 bases between them. The CDR3 is 15 residues long. CDR3 sequence: CASSQDAVSYNEQFF. In DNA form, the CDR3 reads TGCGCCAGCAGCCAAGACGCGGTATCCTACAATGAGCAGTTCTTC.

This chain uses TRBV5-6 with TRBJ2-5; D call uncertain. The germline V gene has CDR1 SGHDT and CDR2 YYEEEE. The ends were cut back, 5 bases at V and 0 bases at J, with 5 bases in the middle. The CDR3 spans 12 residues. The DNA for the CDR3 is TGTGCCAGCAGGGGAAACCAAGAGACCCAGTACTTC. Translation: CASRGNQETQYF.

This chain joins TRBV2 and TRBJ2-7, with D possibly being TRBD1 (5 bases). This CDR3 region has 13 residues. Between the trimmed V and J ends, which lost 6 bases and 1 base, there was a span of 10 bases. CDR1 and CDR2 from the germline V gene are SNHLY and FYNNEI. The CDR3 DNA is TGTGCCAGCAGCGCCCCAGGGTCCTACGAGCAGTACTTC. This encodes CASSAPGSYEQYF.

The genes are TRBV18 and TRBJ2-3; D could derive from TRBD1 or TRBD2 (5 bases each). V was clipped by 2 bases and J by 0 bases, with 9 bases between them. This CDR3 has 15 amino acids. Looked up from germline, CDR1 is KGHSH and CDR2 is LQKENI. The CDR3 sequence: CASSPGGQSTDTQYF. The CDR3 coding sequence is TGTGCCAGCTCACCAGGGGGTCAGAGCACAGATACGCAGTATTTT.

The chain links TRBV6-2 or TRBV6-3 to TRBJ2-7; possibly TRBD2 for D (5 bases). The V end was cut by 4 bases, the J end by 2 bases, with 9 bases between. The CDR3 is 13 residues long. Germline V gene sequence: CDR1 MNHEY, CDR2 SVGEGT. This chain's CDR3 is CASSSTGTYEQYF. Here the CDR3 DNA reads TGTGCCAGCAGTTCGACGGGGACCTACGAGCAGTACTTC.

The CDR3 loop is CASSAHGSGQADTQYF. CDR3 bases: TGTGCCAGCAGCGCCCACGGTAGCGGACAGGCAGATACGCAGTATTTT. This chain uses TRBV9 with TRBJ2-3, with TRBD1 as a possible D gene (7 bases). There are 16 residues in the CDR3. Looked up from germline, CDR1 is SGDLS and CDR2 is YYNGEE. V dropped 3 bases and J dropped 4 bases, with 18 bases sitting between them.

This rearrangement joins TRBV7-8 to TRBJ1-5; 7 nucleotides match TRBD1. This CDR3 is built from 16 residues. Trimming took 5 bases from V and 2 from J; bases not matched to a gene: 9. Germline V gene sequence: CDR1 SGHVS, CDR2 FQNEAQ. In DNA, the CDR3 is TGTGCCAGCAGCCCGTCCCGGCAGGGGGGCAATCAGCCCCAGCATTTT. Translated: CASSPSRQGGNQPQHF. Combining the CDR3 with reference TRBV7-8 and TRBJ1-5 gives the whole variable domain GAGVSQSPRYKVAKRGQDVALRCDPISGHVSLFWYQQALGQGPEFLTYFQNEAQLDKSGLPSDRFFAERPEGSVSTLKIQRTQQEDSAVYLCASSPSRQGGNQPQHFGDGTRLSIL.

V is TRBV30 and J is TRBJ2-7, with no clear D. The CDR3 has 13 residues. Per germline, CDR1 GTSNPN and CDR2 SVGIG (reference sequence). Trimming shortened V by 5 bases and J by 0 bases, and 11 bases separated the two germline ends. CDR3 DNA: TGTGCCTGGGAAAACCGCTTCTCCTACGAGCAGTACTTC. It is translated as CAWENRFSYEQYF.